The next 29 T cell receptor beta chains were all read from a single sample in a study of shared clonotypes between healthy human individuals. The protocol was immunoSEQ multiplex PCR, while the TCRdb copy is restricted to in-frame clones and leaves out a portion. The sample records some 2,100,000 clones, about 93% being singletons. Naive CD8 cells comprised CD45RO-negative, CCR7-positively selected cells, excluding terminally differentiated effector memory CD45RA+ cells. Input material: naive CD8+ T cells from PBMCs. The receptors were sampled from a man between 18 and 29 years old in good health. Some clones in this sample may be carry-over from other donors' samples.

The V call is TRBV6-5, the J call TRBJ2-3; the D is unclear. Germline-derived CDR1 and CDR2 are MNHEY and SVGAGI. This CDR3 comprises 12 residues. With 5 bases removed from V and 5 bases from J, the gap between germline ends came to 8 bases. The CDR3 protein is CASSPHGDTQYF. The CDR3 DNA reads TGTGCCAGCAGTCCACATGGAGATACGCAGTATTTT.

The chain has TRBV7-6 and TRBJ2-3, with D tentatively TRBD2 (5 bases). The CDR3 covers 14 residues. The germline V gene has CDR1 SGHVS and CDR2 FNYEAQ. V was pared by 1 base and J by 7 bases, with 12 bases between. This chain's CDR3 is CASSLDPSGYTQYF. CDR3 coding DNA: TGTGCCAGCAGCTTAGACCCCTCGGGGTATACGCAGTATTTT.

The chain is built from TRBV9 and TRBJ2-3; maybe TRBD2 (6 bases). CDR1 is SGDLS and CDR2 is YYNGEE in the germline V gene. V lost 4 bases and J lost 0, with 12 bases in between. The CDR3 contains 15 residues. As DNA, the CDR3 is TGTGCCAGCAGCACATCCGGGACTAGCACAGATACGCAGTATTTT. Translation gives CASSTSGTSTDTQYF. Looking up the rest from reference TRBV9 and TRBJ2-3 gives the full variable domain: DSGVTQTPKHLITATGQRVTLRCSPRSGDLSVYWYQQSLDQGLQFLIQYYNGEERAKGNILERFSAQQFPDLHSELNLSSLELGDSALYFCASSTSGTSTDTQYFGPGTRLTVL.

The gene calls are TRBV6-1 and TRBJ1-5, with unresolved D. The CDR3 spans 17 residues. Per the germline V gene, CDR1 is MNHNS and CDR2 is SASEGT. V was cut by 3 bases and J by 1 base, with 16 bases left in between. CDR3 in DNA: TGTGCCAGCAGTGAGAAGGTACCCGGGAGCAGCAATCAGCCCCAGCATTTT. The encoded protein is CASSEKVPGSSNQPQHF.

On this clone itself: Other DNA sequences from this sample encode an identical CDR3 as well. The chain employs TRBV7-9 and TRBJ2-1; D is undetermined. The germline CDR1 and CDR2 sequences are SEHNR and FQNEAQ (reference sequence). The V and J ends lost 2 bases and 3 bases respectively, with 5 bases between them. The CDR3 is 13 residues long. CDR3 sequence reads: CASSLPRYNEQFF. In nucleotides, the CDR3 is TGTGCCAGCAGCTTACCGCGCTACAATGAGCAGTTCTTC.

The genes are TRBV28 and TRBJ1-1; TRBD1 agrees at 7 bases. Germline-derived CDR1 and CDR2 are MDHEN and SYDVKM. The CDR3 has 14 amino acids. Losses at the gene ends were 2 bases for V and 1 base for J; bases not matched to a gene: 1. CDR3 in DNA: TGTGCCAGCAGTTTACAGGGGGAGAACACTGAAGCTTTCTTT. Translating gives CASSLQGENTEAFF.

The gene calls are TRBV29-1 and TRBJ1-2; 11 positions agree with TRBD1. This CDR3 has 14 residues. After removal of 3 bases from V and 8 bases from J, the junction contained 8 bases not matched to a gene. CDR1 is SQVTM and CDR2 is ANQGSEA in the germline V gene. The CDR3 spells CSVEPGQGGIGYTF. Written as DNA, the CDR3 is TGCAGCGTTGAGCCGGGACAGGGGGGTATAGGCTACACCTTC.

Comments on this clone: Other DNA sequences in this sample translate to the same CDR3. The chain links TRBV28 to TRBJ2-2; weak D call: TRBD2 (6 bases). The CDR3 extends over 14 amino acids. The V end lost 4 bases, the J end lost 1 base, and 7 bases lay between the germline ends. CDR1 MDHEN and CDR2 SYDVKM come from the germline V gene. The CDR3 is CASSSGLNTGELFF. CDR3 DNA sequence: TGTGCCAGCAGTTCGGGACTGAACACCGGGGAGCTGTTTTTT.

The chain links TRBV5-4 to TRBJ2-5, with 7 bases identical to TRBD1. J was trimmed by 8 bases and V by 4 bases; bases with no gene match: 8. Looked up from germline, CDR1 is SGHNT and CDR2 is YYREEE (reference sequence). The CDR3 is 13 amino acids. The DNA of the CDR3 is TGTGCCAGCAGCACCGGGACAGTAATAACCCAGTACTTC. It codes for CASSTGTVITQYF.

The chain recombines TRBV5-5 with TRBJ1-4; 7 bases are shared with TRBD1. This CDR3 is 17 amino acids long. V was pared by 5 bases and J by 0 bases, with 10 bases of the junction left unmatched. Looked up from germline, CDR1 is SGHKS and CDR2 is YYEKEE (reference sequence). The CDR3 nucleotides are TGTGCCAGCAGGAAGAGACAGGGTGATGCAACTAATGAAAAACTGTTTTTT. Amino acids: CASRKRQGDATNEKLFF.

The J gene is TRBJ2-7, the V gene TRBV7-6; D may be TRBD1 or TRBD2 (5 bases each). The CDR3 is 15 residues long. From germline, CDR1 is SGHVS and CDR2 FNYEAQ. V was shortened by 6 bases and J by 3 bases, with 18 bases between the two germline ends. CDR3: CASSQLAGRVYEQYF. In nucleotides, the CDR3 is TGTGCCAGCAGTCAACTGGCAGGGCGGGTCTACGAGCAGTACTTC.

With regard to this clone: This sample includes further DNA sequences coding for the same CDR3. The V call is TRBV4-3, the J call TRBJ2-7, with TRBD1 matching over 8 bases. The CDR3 consists of 15 residues. The germline CDR1 and CDR2 sequences are LGHNA and YSLEER. J was trimmed by 1 base and V by 4 bases; bases with no gene match: 6. CDR3 in DNA: TGCGCCAGCAGCCTCGGGACAGGTCGTTCCTACGAGCAGTACTTC. Its protein product is CASSLGTGRSYEQYF.

The CDR3 spells CASRPRTSGRVSEQFF. For the CDR3, the DNA is TGTGCCAGCAGACCAAGGACTAGCGGGAGAGTCAGTGAGCAGTTCTTC. The J gene is TRBJ2-1, the V gene TRBV27; 13 bases match TRBD2. Germline-derived CDR1 and CDR2 are MNHEY and SMNVEV (reference sequence). The CDR3 is made up of 16 amino acids. Trimming cost V 6 bases and J 9 bases; bases outside gene matches: 11.

The chain employs TRBV28 and TRBJ1-2, with TRBD1 identical over 9 bases. Per germline, CDR1 MDHEN and CDR2 SYDVKM. The V segment lost 6 bases and the J segment 0 bases; nucleotides outside the gene matches: 8. This CDR3 is 16 amino acids long. The CDR3 nucleotides read TGTGCCAGCAGACCTGGACAGGGGCGATCTAACTATGGCTACACCTTC. It encodes CASRPGQGRSNYGYTF.

The V gene is TRBV4-1, the J gene TRBJ1-6, with no clear D. Germline loops: CDR1 MGHRA, CDR2 YSYEKL. The ends were cut back, 2 bases at V and 10 bases at J, with 12 bases in the middle. The CDR3 consists of 14 residues. The CDR3 protein is CASSQPPDTSPLHF. The CDR3 coding sequence is TGCGCCAGCAGCCAACCCCCGGATACATCACCCCTCCACTTT.

The V call is TRBV6-1, the J call TRBJ2-4, with 7 bases identical to TRBD2. The CDR3 loop spans 16 amino acids. Germline V gene lookup returns CDR1 MNHNS and CDR2 SASEGT. V gave up 1 base and J gave up 9 bases; unmatched junction bases: 12. This chain's CDR3 is CASSEVGGVGYGIQYF. CDR3 bases: TGTGCCAGCAGTGAAGTGGGGGGGGTCGGGTATGGCATTCAGTACTTC.

The chain is built from TRBV7-9 and TRBJ2-2, with D unresolved. CDR3 length: 13 amino acids. Trimming cost V 4 bases and J 5 bases, with 8 bases left between them. CDR1 SEHNR and CDR2 FQNEAQ come from the germline V gene (reference sequence). The CDR3 bases are TGTGCCAGCAGCTCCACAACTACCGGGGAGCTGTTTTTT. Translated, it gives CASSSTTTGELFF.

The rearrangement joins TRBV5-1 to TRBJ2-3; weak D call: TRBD2 (6 bases). The V end lost 4 bases, the J end lost 3 bases, and 15 bases lay between the germline ends. This CDR3 region has 15 residues. CDR1 and CDR2 (germline): SGHRS, YFSETQ. In DNA, the CDR3 is TGCGCCAGCAGCCCGGCGCCAGGGAGGACAGATACGCAGTATTTT. Protein: CASSPAPGRTDTQYF.

Written as DNA, the CDR3 is TGTGCCAGCAGTTACGGGACACCGGACTCCTACGAGCAGTACTTC. Translating gives CASSYGTPDSYEQYF. The genes are TRBV6-5 and TRBJ2-7; D possibly corresponds to TRBD1 (6 bases). Trimming removed 2 bases at V and 0 bases at J, with 11 bases between. The CDR3 is 15 amino acids. The V gene's germline CDR1 is MNHEY and CDR2 SVGAGI.

CDR3 DNA: TGTGCCAGCAGTTTCTACGGACCCTATGGCTACACCTTC. It specifies CASSFYGPYGYTF. The rearrangement uses TRBV28 and TRBJ1-2; D gene ambiguous. V lost 3 bases and J lost 4, with 9 bases in between. Germline V gives CDR1 MDHEN, CDR2 SYDVKM. The CDR3 is 13 residues long.

This clone was picked up one time. The sample holds other DNA sequences that translate to the same CDR3. The V call is TRBV5-6, the J call TRBJ1-2; D is uncertain. Looked up from germline, CDR1 is SGHDT and CDR2 is YYEEEE. This CDR3 has 13 residues. V was cut by 0 bases and J by 2 bases, with 5 bases left in between. The CDR3 nucleotides read TGTGCCAGCAGCTTGGGAACGAACTATGGCTACACCTTC. It translates to CASSLGTNYGYTF.

The J gene is TRBJ2-2, the V gene TRBV28; D not resolved. Trimming took off 1 base at V and 6 bases at J, with 6 bases between the two ends. This CDR3 spans 13 amino acids. In germline, CDR1 is MDHEN, CDR2 SYDVKM. Here the CDR3 DNA reads TGTGCCAGCAGTTTATCATTATCCGGGGAGCTGTTTTTT. Protein sequence: CASSLSLSGELFF.

The gene calls are TRBV4-2 and TRBJ2-7, with 12 bases matching TRBD2. The CDR3 spans 16 residues. The germline CDR1 and CDR2 sequences are LGHNA and YNFKEQ. Trimming cost V 2 bases and J 4 bases; bases outside gene matches: 6. CDR3 sequence (DNA): TGTGCCAGCAGCCAATTAGGGACTAGCGGGTGGTACGAGCAGTACTTC. As protein: CASSQLGTSGWYEQYF.

V is TRBV6-1 and J is TRBJ2-1; 8 bases agree with TRBD2. Germline loops: CDR1 MNHNS, CDR2 SASEGT. J was trimmed by 9 bases and V by 6 bases; bases with no gene match: 7. This CDR3 region has 13 residues. CDR3 protein: CASRDGRGGEQFF. As DNA, the CDR3 is TGTGCCAGCAGGGACGGGAGGGGCGGTGAGCAGTTCTTC.

V and J are TRBV23-1 and TRBJ1-1; TRBD1 is a possible D gene (5 bases). TRBV23-1 counts as an open reading frame of uncertain function. Trimming took off 4 bases at V and 11 bases at J, with 14 bases between the two ends. This CDR3 region has 12 residues. DNA of the CDR3: TGCGCCAGCAGTCGTTCGGGACTTCGGGCTTTCTTT. Its protein product is CASSRSGLRAFF.

This chain connects TRBV29-1 to TRBJ2-7; 9 bases are shared with TRBD2. Trimming at V came to 3 bases and at J to 3 bases, leaving 15 bases not matched to a gene. This CDR3 comprises 17 residues. Per the germline V gene, CDR1 is SQVTM and CDR2 is ANQGSEA. In DNA, the CDR3 is TGCAGCGTTGAGGGACAGCTACTAGCGGGTGGTATCTACGAGCAGTACTTC. Its protein product is CSVEGQLLAGGIYEQYF.

This chain connects TRBV7-9 to TRBJ2-7, with D unresolved. The germline V and J ends were trimmed by 4 bases and 0 bases, with 16 bases remaining between them. Germline V gene data show CDR1 as SEHNR and CDR2 as FQNEAQ (reference sequence). This CDR3 is built from 16 residues. The CDR3 coding sequence is TGTGCCAGCAGCTCCCATACCTCGAGACTCTCCTACGAGCAGTACTTC. It translates to CASSSHTSRLSYEQYF.

This clone showed up just a few times. This chain uses TRBV18 with TRBJ2-7; 7 bases map to TRBD1. Germline assignment: CDR1 KGHSH and CDR2 LQKENI. The junction had 12 bases not matched to a gene; V was cut back by 4 bases and J by 6 bases. This CDR3 has 15 residues. The CDR3 reads CASSLGDSAYVEQYF. The CDR3 DNA sequence: TGTGCCAGCTCACTGGGGGACAGTGCTTACGTCGAGCAGTACTTC.

The rearrangement links TRBV19 to TRBJ1-1, with D possibly TRBD1 on 6 matching bases. Germline V lookup: CDR1 LNHDA, CDR2 SQIVND (reference sequence). V lost 7 bases, J lost 5 bases, and 11 bases lay in between. The CDR3 is 12 amino acids. CDR3 bases: TGTGCCAGTATTGGAGGGGGAACTGAAGCTTTCTTT. Translation gives CASIGGGTEAFF.